Here is one T cell receptor (beta chain) with its context. The antigen remains unidentified. Germline V lookup: CDR1 LNHNV, CDR2 YYDKDF (reference sequence). Trimming shortened V by 8 bases and J by 1 base, and 9 bases separated the two germline ends. This CDR3 is built from 13 residues. The authors ran a second PCR of 7 to 11 cycles using a sample-barcoded 5' primer and a J-beta primer mix. TCRdb reprocessed the 5' RACE reads with MiXCR, giving one entry per CDR3 protein. The sample records roughly 500,000 distinct CDR3 sequences, 27% being singletons. This record belongs to a study of blood T cells in healthy people across ages. Notes on the study in general: Per million T cells, TCR beta diversity dropped roughly linearly as age increased.

The chain has TRBV15 and TRBJ2-1; D possibly corresponds to TRBD1 (5 bases). What was sequenced was blood. The TCR sequence derives from a woman aged 65 to 85 in good health. The CDR3 nucleotides are TGTGCCACCCGACAGTTATCCTACAATGAGCAGTTCTTC. Protein product: CATRQLSYNEQFF.